Presented here are 9 T cell receptor beta chains from one specimen sequenced in a study of beta chain features in type 1 diabetes. Study findings and constraints: TCRB CDR3s were moderately but significantly shorter in Type 1 diabetes patients in all four CD4+ subsets.

What was sequenced were expressed TCRB transcripts, since all of the isolated RNA had been reverse transcribed. Generated by immunoSEQ multiplex PCR, the TCRdb table keeps only in-frame clones and is missing some. This sample has about 160,000 clones, with 6.5% to 10% found just once. These receptors lack a known antigen. The sample was central memory CD4+ T cells from blood. The receptors were sampled from a woman aged 18-29 years with type 1 diabetes.

This clone has more than one count but fewer than ten. The genes are TRBV14 and TRBJ2-7; D unclear. CDR1 SGHDN and CDR2 FVKESK come from the germline V gene. This CDR3 region has 13 residues. The V end lost 1 base, the J end lost 1 base, and 5 bases lay between the germline ends. CDR3 nucleotides: TGTGCCAGCAGCCAAGTCGTGTCCTACGAGCAGTACTTC. Its protein product is CASSQVVSYEQYF.

The genes are TRBV5-1 and TRBJ2-7, with TRBD2 matching 8 bases. V shed 4 bases, J shed 6 bases, and the junction held 9 bases outside the gene matches. This CDR3 is 14 amino acids long. CDR1 is SGHRS, CDR2 YFSETQ, per germline. The CDR3 protein is CASSQSGRKGEQYF. For the CDR3, the DNA is TGCGCCAGCAGCCAAAGCGGGAGAAAGGGCGAGCAGTACTTC.

This clone was seen a handful of times. This chain links TRBV25-1 with TRBJ2-7; TRBD1 matches 9 bases. The CDR3 is 14 residues long. Germline assignment: CDR1 MGHDK and CDR2 SYGVNS. V shed 1 base, J shed 5 bases, and the junction held 3 bases outside the gene matches. The CDR3 coding sequence is TGTGCCAGCAGTGAATTTACAGGGGGCGACGAGCAGTACTTC. Amino acids: CASSEFTGGDEQYF.

The chain employs TRBV18 and TRBJ1-1, with D uncertain. This CDR3 spans 15 amino acids. The V gene's germline CDR1 is KGHSH and CDR2 LQKENI. The V gene lost 0 bases and the J gene lost 2 bases, with 10 bases spanning the gap. CDR3 region: CASSPPSLLNTEAFF. For the CDR3, the DNA is TGTGCCAGCTCACCACCTTCCCTCCTTAACACTGAAGCTTTCTTT. Full variable domain (missing parts from reference TRBV18 and TRBJ1-1): NAGVMQNPRHLVRRRGQEARLRCSPMKGHSHVYWYRQLPEEGLKFMVYLQKENIIDESGMPKERFSAEFPKEGPSILRIQQVVRGDSAAYFCASSPPSLLNTEAFFGQGTRLTVV.

The V call is TRBV7-3, the J call TRBJ2-6, with 8 bases lining up with TRBD2. In germline, CDR1 is SGHTA, CDR2 FQGTGA. Trimming cost V 5 bases and J 4 bases; bases outside gene matches: 4. CDR3 length equals 15 residues. The CDR3 sequence: CASSPRGGGANVLTF. In nucleotides, the CDR3 is TGTGCCAGCAGCCCCCGGGGGGGAGGGGCCAACGTCCTGACTTTC.

This clone was found a few times. CDR3: CASSASTGGGNEQYF. In DNA, the CDR3 is TGCGCCAGCAGCGCTTCAACAGGGGGAGGAAACGAGCAGTACTTC. This chain connects TRBV5-1 to TRBJ2-7, with 8 bases aligning to TRBD1. The CDR3 runs to 15 residues. Germline CDR1 is SGHRS and CDR2 is YFSETQ. After removal of 4 bases from V and 5 bases from J, the junction contained 11 bases not matched to a gene.

Concerning this clone itself: This sample includes further DNA sequences coding for the same CDR3. The V call is TRBV29-1, the J call TRBJ1-2; 9 bases line up with TRBD1. The V and J ends lost 6 bases and 4 bases, in that order; junction bases with no gene match: 3. The CDR3 consists of 12 residues. Germline V gene sequence: CDR1 SQVTM, CDR2 ANQGSEA. This chain's CDR3 is CSVVGQGYGYTF. CDR3 in DNA: TGCAGCGTGGTGGGACAGGGCTATGGCTACACCTTC.

A few counts support this clone. CDR3 sequence: CASRIAGASNQPQHF. The CDR3 nucleotides are TGTGCCAGCAGGATAGCAGGGGCCAGCAATCAGCCCCAGCATTTT. The rearrangement links TRBV28 to TRBJ1-5, with a possible D match to TRBD1 (6 bases). Trimming removed 6 bases from V and 1 base from J, with 13 bases in between. CDR3 length: 15 amino acids. Germline V gene sequence: CDR1 MDHEN, CDR2 SYDVKM.

This clone appeared a few times. The CDR3 coding sequence is TGTGCCAGCAGCCCCCTGAACGTTAGGGGGTACCAAGAGACCCAGTACTTC. Its protein product is CASSPLNVRGYQETQYF. The chain combines TRBV14 with TRBJ2-5; possibly TRBD1 for D (6 bases). From germline, CDR1 is SGHDN and CDR2 FVKESK. The CDR3 covers 17 residues. V was trimmed by 4 bases and J by 0 bases, leaving 18 bases between them.